This TCR beta chain emerged from a study of cytomegalovirus exposure and HLA in healthy donors. 13 Jbeta primers and 60 Vbeta primers were used for the PCR. Here immunoSEQ multiplex PCR was the method, and the copy in TCRdb shows in-frame clones only, minus some. The sample lists 280,000 or so clones, about 90% occurring once. The V gene's germline CDR1 is SGHVS and CDR2 FQNEAQ. V dropped 0 bases and J dropped 7; count of bases not matched to a gene: 3. The CDR3 totals 15 residues. The TCR was taken from a woman aged 18 to 35 in good health and CMV-seronegative. The sample consisted of PBMCs. The chain has TRBV7-8 and TRBJ2-4; TRBD2 matches 10 bases. CDR3 sequence reads: CASSLAGTSANIQYF. The CDR3 DNA sequence: TGTGCCAGCAGCTTAGCCGGGACTAGCGCTAACATTCAGTACTTC.